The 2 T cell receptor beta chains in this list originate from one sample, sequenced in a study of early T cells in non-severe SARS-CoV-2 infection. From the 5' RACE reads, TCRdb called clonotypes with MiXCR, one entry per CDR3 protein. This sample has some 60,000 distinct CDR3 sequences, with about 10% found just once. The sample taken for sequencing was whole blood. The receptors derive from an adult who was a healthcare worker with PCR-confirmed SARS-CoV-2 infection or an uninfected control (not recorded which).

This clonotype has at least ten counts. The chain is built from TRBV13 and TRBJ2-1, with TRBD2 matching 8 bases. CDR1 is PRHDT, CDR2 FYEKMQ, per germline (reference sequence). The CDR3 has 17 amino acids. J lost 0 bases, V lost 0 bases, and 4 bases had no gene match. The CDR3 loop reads CASSLGGGARSYNEQFF. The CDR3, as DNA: TGTGCCAGCAGCTTAGGCGGGGGGGCCCGCTCCTACAATGAGCAGTTCTTC.

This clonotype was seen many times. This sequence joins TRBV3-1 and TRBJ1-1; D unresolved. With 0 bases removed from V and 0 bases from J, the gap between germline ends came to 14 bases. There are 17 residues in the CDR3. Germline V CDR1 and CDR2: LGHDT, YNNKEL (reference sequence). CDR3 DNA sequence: TGTGCCAGCAGCCAAGATTACACAGCAAATATGAACACTGAAGCTTTCTTT. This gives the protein CASSQDYTANMNTEAFF.